The clone carrying this TCR beta chain was seen ten or more times. These data originate in a study of T-cell reconstitution after alpha-beta-depleted transplantation in children. Preparing the TCRbeta library involved the use of unique molecular identifiers. TCRdb reprocessed the PCR reads with MiXCR, giving one entry per CDR3 protein. The sample carries approximately 400,000 distinct CDR3 sequences, approximately 11% recorded once. This sequence was found in a human donor who donated a stem cell graft to a child with acute myeloid leukemia. The material sequenced was PBMCs from the stem cell graft donor, taken from the stem cell graft.

The CDR3 region has the DNA TGTGCCAGCAGCACACAGGGGGCAGCGGAGACCCAGTACTTC. This codes for CASSTQGAAETQYF. The chain combines TRBV5-4 with TRBJ2-5; 9 bases match TRBD1. V lost 4 bases, J lost 5 bases, and 6 bases stayed unmatched. Germline V gives CDR1 SGHNT, CDR2 YYREEE (reference sequence). The CDR3 covers 14 residues.